This T cell receptor (beta chain) was captured in a study of blood T cell repertoires in COVID-19. Germline CDR1 LGHNA, CDR2 YSLEER. V was clipped by 4 bases and J by 0 bases, with 22 bases between them. This CDR3 region has 20 residues. Profiling relied on immunoSEQ multiplex PCR, and the TCRdb table lists in-frame clones only, not all of them. The sample has about 54,000 clones; 90% to 95% are singletons. This receptor was identified in an older woman with active or convalescent COVID-19. This chain joins TRBV4-3 and TRBJ1-6; TRBD1 is a possible D gene (5 bases). Sequencing was done on a sample of peripheral blood. The DNA for the CDR3 is TGCGCCAGCAGCCGAGCCATTCAAACCGGGGGGAGCTCCTATAATTCACCCCTCCACTTT. Translation gives CASSRAIQTGGSSYNSPLHF.